These 5 T cell receptor beta chains came from one sample sequenced in a study of post-analysis software for immune sequencing data. Study observations and caveats: Included in a set of about five TRBV segments more frequent in patients than controls were TRBV5-6, TRBV5-1 and TRBV20-1.

Antigens for these TCRs are unknown. Unique molecular identifiers featured in each of the TCR beta cDNA libraries. TCRdb itself ran the PCR reads through MiXCR, one entry per CDR3 protein. The sample holds approximately 730,000 distinct CDR3 sequences, less than 35% seen once. Sequences were obtained from blood. These receptors came from a girl aged 10 to 17 with multiple sclerosis.

This clonotype came up many times. The chain combines TRBV20-1 with TRBJ2-1; 9 bases are a match to TRBD1. With V trimmed by 5 bases and J by 3 bases, 8 bases remained unmatched. The CDR3 spans 15 residues. Germline V CDR1 and CDR2: DFQATT, SNEGSKA (reference sequence). CDR3 DNA sequence: TGCAGTGCTCGGGGCGGACAGGGGTTCTACAATGAGCAGTTCTTC. It codes for CSARGGQGFYNEQFF.

The chain is built from TRBV20-1 and TRBJ2-4; 7 nucleotides agree with TRBD2. Germline CDR1 reads DFQATT; CDR2 reads SNEGSKA (reference sequence). This CDR3 has 15 residues. V lost 6 bases to trimming and J lost 0 bases; unmatched junction nucleotides: 8. CDR3 sequence (DNA): TGCAGTGCCATCCCTAGCGGACTAGCCAAAAACATTCAGTACTTC. Amino acids: CSAIPSGLAKNIQYF.

This sequence joins TRBV20-1 and TRBJ2-1, with D hard to call. This CDR3 comprises 16 residues. Trimming took off 3 bases at V and 0 bases at J, with 15 bases between the two ends. Germline assignment: CDR1 DFQATT and CDR2 SNEGSKA (reference sequence). CDR3 in amino acids: CSASSPDTDSYNEQFF. As DNA, the CDR3 is TGCAGTGCTAGTAGCCCCGACACAGACTCCTACAATGAGCAGTTCTTC.

The CDR3 sequence is CASSARQLAGGDTQYF. CDR3 nucleotides: TGCGCCAGCAGTGCTAGGCAACTAGCGGGAGGAGATACGCAGTATTTT. V gene TRBV10-2 combines with J gene TRBJ2-3, with TRBD2 identical over 12 bases. J gave up 5 bases and V 4 bases, and 7 bases lay outside the gene matches. This CDR3 is 16 amino acids long. In germline, CDR1 is WSHSY, CDR2 SAAADI.

This chain joins TRBV28 and TRBJ2-1; unclear D gene. Deletions cut 4 bases from V and 8 bases from J, with 15 bases between. The CDR3 spans 14 residues. Germline CDR1 and CDR2: MDHEN and SYDVKM. The CDR3 sequence is CASSWGDPRDEQFF. In DNA, the CDR3 is TGTGCCAGCAGTTGGGGTGATCCTAGGGATGAGCAGTTCTTC. Full variable domain (outside the CDR3, taken from reference TRBV28 and TRBJ2-1): DVKVTQSSRYLVKRTGEKVFLECVQDMDHENMFWYRQDPGLGLRLIYFSYDVKMKEKGDIPEGYSVSREKKERFSLILESASTNQTSMYLCASSWGDPRDEQFFGPGTRLTVL.